This TCR beta chain was sequenced for a study of T cell repertoires in cytomegalovirus infection. Background on the study: Alongside well-studied HLA-B-restricted CMV epitopes, recently identified HLA-C-restricted CMV epitopes were also used. Indications came from public TCR beta signatures; they pointed to CMV infection and to a matching HLA type.

The CDR3 has 18 residues. Germline V CDR1 and CDR2: SEHNR, FQNEAQ (reference sequence). The ends lost 0 bases at V and 7 bases at J; junction bases unmatched: 14. This clonotype was seen more than once but under ten times. Its target is not known. MiXCR, run by TCRdb on the reads, gives a single entry per CDR3 protein. The table lists about 150,000 distinct CDR3 sequences, roughly 32% of them singletons. Study-level points and caveats: Cumulative frequency of public TCR beta families picked out carriers of CMV plus the relevant HLA. There were HLA-C-restricted CMV-specific TCR beta clonotypes dominating the ex vivo response.

This material consisted of CD8+ T cells from cultured PBMCs, taken from culture after CMV antigen stimulation. The receptor's source is a human donor in good health (CMV status not recorded). Some clones in this sample may be carry-over from other donors' samples. This chain uses TRBV7-9 with TRBJ2-1; 8 positions agree with TRBD2. CDR3 protein: CASSLAPQRGPAGNEQFF. Here the CDR3 DNA reads TGTGCCAGCAGCTTAGCTCCGCAGCGGGGGCCTGCAGGGAATGAGCAGTTCTTC.